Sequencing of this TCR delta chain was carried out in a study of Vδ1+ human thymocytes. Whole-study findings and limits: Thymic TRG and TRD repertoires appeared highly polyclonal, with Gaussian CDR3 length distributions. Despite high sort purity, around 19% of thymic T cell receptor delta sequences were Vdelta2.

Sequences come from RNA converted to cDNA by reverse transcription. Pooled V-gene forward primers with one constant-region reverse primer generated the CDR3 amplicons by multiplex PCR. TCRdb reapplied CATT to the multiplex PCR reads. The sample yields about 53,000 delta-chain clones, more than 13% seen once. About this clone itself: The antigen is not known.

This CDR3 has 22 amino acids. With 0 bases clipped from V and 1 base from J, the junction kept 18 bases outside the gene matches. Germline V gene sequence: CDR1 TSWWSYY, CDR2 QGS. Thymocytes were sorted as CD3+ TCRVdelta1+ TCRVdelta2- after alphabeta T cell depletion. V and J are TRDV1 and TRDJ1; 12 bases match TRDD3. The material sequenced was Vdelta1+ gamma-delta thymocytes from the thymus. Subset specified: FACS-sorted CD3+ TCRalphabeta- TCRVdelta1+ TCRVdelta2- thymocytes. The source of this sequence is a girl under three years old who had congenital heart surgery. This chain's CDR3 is CALGELGSPAGGYAKGTDKLIF. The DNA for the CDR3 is TGTGCTCTTGGGGAACTCGGGTCTCCTGCTGGGGGATACGCCAAGGGCACCGATAAACTCATCTTT.